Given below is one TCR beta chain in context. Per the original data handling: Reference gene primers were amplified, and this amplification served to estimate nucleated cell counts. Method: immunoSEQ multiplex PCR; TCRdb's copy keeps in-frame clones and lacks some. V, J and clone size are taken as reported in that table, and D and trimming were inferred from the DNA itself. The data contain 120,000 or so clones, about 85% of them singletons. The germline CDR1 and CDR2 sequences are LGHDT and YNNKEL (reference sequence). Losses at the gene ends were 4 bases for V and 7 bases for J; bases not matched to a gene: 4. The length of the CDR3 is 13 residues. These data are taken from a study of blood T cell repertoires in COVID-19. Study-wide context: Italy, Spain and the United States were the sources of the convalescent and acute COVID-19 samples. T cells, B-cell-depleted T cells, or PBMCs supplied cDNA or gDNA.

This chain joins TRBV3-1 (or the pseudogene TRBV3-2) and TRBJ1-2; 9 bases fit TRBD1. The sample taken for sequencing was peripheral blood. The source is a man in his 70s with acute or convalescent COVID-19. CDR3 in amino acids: CASSLQGARGYTF. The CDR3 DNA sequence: TGTGCCAGCAGCCTACAGGGGGCGCGTGGCTACACCTTC.